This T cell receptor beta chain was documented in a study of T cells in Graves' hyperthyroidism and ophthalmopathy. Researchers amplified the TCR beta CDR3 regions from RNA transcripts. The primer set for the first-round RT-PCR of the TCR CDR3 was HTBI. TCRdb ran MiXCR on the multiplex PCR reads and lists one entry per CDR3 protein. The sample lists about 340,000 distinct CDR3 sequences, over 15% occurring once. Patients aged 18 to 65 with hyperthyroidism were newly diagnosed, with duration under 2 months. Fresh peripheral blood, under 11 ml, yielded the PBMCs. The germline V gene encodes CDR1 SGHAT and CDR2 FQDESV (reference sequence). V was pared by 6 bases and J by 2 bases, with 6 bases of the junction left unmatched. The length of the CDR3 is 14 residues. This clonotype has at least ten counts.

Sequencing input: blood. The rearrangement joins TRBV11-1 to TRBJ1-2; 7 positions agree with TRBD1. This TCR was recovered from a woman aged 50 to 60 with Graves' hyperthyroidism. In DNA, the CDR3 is TGTGCCAGCAGTGCAGGGGGGACCAACTATGGCTACACCTTC. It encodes CASSAGGTNYGYTF.